This T cell receptor beta chain was observed in a study of early T cells in non-severe SARS-CoV-2 infection. About the study: The sequenced material was bulk RNA from unsorted whole blood, and its chains were unpaired.

The CDR3 covers 11 residues. Germline lookup yields CDR1 LGHDT and CDR2 YNNKEL (reference sequence). Between the trimmed V and J ends, which lost 2 bases and 7 bases, there was a span of 6 bases. This clonotype was seen more than once but under ten times. From the 5' RACE reads, TCRdb called clonotypes with MiXCR, one entry per CDR3 protein. This sample has about 83,000 distinct CDR3 sequences, with about 10% found just once. The clonotype originates from an adult who was a healthcare worker with PCR-confirmed SARS-CoV-2 infection or an uninfected control (not recorded which). The sample in question was whole blood, obtained at baseline. V and J are TRBV3-1 and TRBJ2-7; D is ambiguous. The CDR3, as DNA: TGTGCCAGCAGCCAAACATGGGAGCAGTACTTC. This translates into CASSQTWEQYF.